The sample holds a few counts of the clone carrying this T cell receptor beta chain. The data derive from a study of T-cell reconstitution after alpha-beta-depleted transplantation in children. During its preparation, the TCRbeta library received unique molecular identifiers. TCRdb re-called the PCR reads with MiXCR, one entry per CDR3 protein. This table holds about 540,000 distinct CDR3 sequences, about 18% found once. This TCR came from a human donor who donated a stem cell graft to a child with acute lymphoblastic leukemia. The source material was PBMCs from the stem cell graft donor, sampled from the stem cell graft.

The CDR3 nucleotides read TGTGCCAGCAGCTTTGGAGGACAGGGAGAACCCACTAACTATGGCTACACCTTC. Protein product: CASSFGGQGEPTNYGYTF. The chain recombines TRBV7-8 with TRBJ1-2; 8 bases agree with TRBD1. Germline V CDR1 and CDR2: SGHVS, FQNEAQ. This CDR3 region has 18 residues. J gave up 0 bases and V 3 bases, and 12 bases lay outside the gene matches.